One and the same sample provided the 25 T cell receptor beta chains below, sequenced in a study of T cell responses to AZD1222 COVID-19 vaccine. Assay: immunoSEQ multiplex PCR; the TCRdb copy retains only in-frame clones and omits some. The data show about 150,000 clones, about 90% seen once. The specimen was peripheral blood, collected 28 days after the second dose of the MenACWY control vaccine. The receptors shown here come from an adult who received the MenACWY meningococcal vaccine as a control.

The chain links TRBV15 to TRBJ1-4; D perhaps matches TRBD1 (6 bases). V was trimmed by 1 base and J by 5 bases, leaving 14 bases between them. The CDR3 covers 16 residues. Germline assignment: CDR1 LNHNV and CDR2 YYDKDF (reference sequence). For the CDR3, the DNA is TGTGCCACCAGCAGAGCAACAGGGTTTATAAATGAAAAACTGTTTTTT. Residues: CATSRATGFINEKLFF.

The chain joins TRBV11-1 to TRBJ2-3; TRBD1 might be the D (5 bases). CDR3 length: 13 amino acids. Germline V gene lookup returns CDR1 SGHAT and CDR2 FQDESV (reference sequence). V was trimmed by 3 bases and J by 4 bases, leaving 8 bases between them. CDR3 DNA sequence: TGTGCCAGCAGCTTCGGACATTCAGATACGCAGTATTTT. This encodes CASSFGHSDTQYF.

The CDR3 loop is CASNWGLISNQPQHF. CDR3 nucleotides: TGTGCCAGTAATTGGGGGTTGATTAGCAATCAGCCCCAGCATTTT. This sequence joins TRBV19 and TRBJ1-5; a possible D gene is TRBD1 (5 bases). The CDR3 contains 15 residues. The germline V and J ends were trimmed by 7 bases and 0 bases, with 13 bases remaining between them. CDR1 and CDR2 from the germline V gene are LNHDA and SQIVND (reference sequence).

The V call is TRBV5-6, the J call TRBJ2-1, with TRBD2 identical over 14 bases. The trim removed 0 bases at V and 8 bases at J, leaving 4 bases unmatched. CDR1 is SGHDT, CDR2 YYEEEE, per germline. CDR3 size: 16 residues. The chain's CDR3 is CASSLGLAGGLDEQFF. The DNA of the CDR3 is TGTGCCAGCAGCTTGGGACTAGCGGGGGGGCTGGATGAGCAGTTCTTC.

CDR3 bases: TGTGCCAGCAGTTTAGCGGGGGGCGATTCACCCCTCCACTTT. Protein: CASSLAGGDSPLHF. V usage is TRBV27 and J usage is TRBJ1-6, with D maybe TRBD1 (6 bases). The CDR3 loop spans 14 amino acids. V gave up 2 bases and J gave up 8 bases, with 10 bases separating them. Germline V CDR1 and CDR2: MNHEY, SMNVEV (reference sequence).

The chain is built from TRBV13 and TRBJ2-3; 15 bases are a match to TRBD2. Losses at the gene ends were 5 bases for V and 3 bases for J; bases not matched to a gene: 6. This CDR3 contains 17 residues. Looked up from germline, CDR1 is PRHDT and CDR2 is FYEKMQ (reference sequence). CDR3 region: CASSIRTSGGATDTQYF. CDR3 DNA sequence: TGTGCCAGCAGCATACGGACTAGCGGGGGGGCAACAGATACGCAGTATTTT.

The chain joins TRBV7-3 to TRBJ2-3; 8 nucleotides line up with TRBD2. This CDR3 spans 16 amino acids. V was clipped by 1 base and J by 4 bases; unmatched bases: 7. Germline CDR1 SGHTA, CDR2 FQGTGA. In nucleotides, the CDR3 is TGTGCCAGCAGCTTAATTGCCGGGACTAGGGCAGATACGCAGTATTTT. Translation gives CASSLIAGTRADTQYF.

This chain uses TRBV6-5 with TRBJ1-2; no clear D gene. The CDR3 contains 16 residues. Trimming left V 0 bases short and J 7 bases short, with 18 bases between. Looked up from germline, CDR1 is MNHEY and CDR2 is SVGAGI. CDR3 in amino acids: CASSYSNPDLVSGYTF. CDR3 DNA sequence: TGTGCCAGCAGTTACTCGAACCCCGACTTAGTTTCTGGCTACACCTTC.

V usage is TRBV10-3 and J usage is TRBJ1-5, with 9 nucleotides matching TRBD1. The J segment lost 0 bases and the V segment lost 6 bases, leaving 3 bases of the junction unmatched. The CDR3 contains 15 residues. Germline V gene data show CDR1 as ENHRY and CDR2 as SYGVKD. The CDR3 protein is CAISRDRDSNQPQHF. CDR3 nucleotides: TGTGCCATCAGCCGGGACAGGGATAGCAATCAGCCCCAGCATTTT.

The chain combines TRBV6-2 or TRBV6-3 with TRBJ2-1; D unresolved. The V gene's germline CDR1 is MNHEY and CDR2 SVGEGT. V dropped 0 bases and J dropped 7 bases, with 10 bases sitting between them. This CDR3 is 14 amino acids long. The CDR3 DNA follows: TGTGCCAGCAGTTACTCCGCGGAGACGAATGAGCAGTTCTTC. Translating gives CASSYSAETNEQFF.

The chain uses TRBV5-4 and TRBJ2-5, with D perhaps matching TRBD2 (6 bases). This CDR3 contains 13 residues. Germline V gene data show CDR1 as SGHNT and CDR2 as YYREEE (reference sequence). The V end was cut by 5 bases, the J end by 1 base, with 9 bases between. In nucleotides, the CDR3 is TGTGCCAGCAGGGCGGAGGGCCAAGAGACCCAGTACTTC. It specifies CASRAEGQETQYF.

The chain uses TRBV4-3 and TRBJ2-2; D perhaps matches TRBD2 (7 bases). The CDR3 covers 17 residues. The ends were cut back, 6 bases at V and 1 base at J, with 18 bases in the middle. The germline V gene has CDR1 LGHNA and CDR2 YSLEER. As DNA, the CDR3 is TGCGCCAGCAGGGCCCGGGGGGCGGACAGGAACACCGGGGAGCTGTTTTTT. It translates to CASRARGADRNTGELFF.

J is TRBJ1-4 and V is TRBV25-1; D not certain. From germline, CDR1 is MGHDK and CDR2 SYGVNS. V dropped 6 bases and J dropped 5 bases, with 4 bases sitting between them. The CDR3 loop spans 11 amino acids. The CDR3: CASRINEKLFF. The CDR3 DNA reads TGTGCCAGCAGGATAAATGAAAAACTGTTTTTT.

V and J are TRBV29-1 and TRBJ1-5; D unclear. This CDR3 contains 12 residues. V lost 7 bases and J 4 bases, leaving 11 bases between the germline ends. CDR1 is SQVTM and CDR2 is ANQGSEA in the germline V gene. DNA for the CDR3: TGCAGCGCCGGGCGGGCTAATCAGCCCCAGCATTTT. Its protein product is CSAGRANQPQHF.

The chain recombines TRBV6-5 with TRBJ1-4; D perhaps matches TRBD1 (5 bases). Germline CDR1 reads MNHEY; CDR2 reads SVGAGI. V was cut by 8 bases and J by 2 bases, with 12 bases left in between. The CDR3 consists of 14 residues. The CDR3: CASLGRGTNEKLFF. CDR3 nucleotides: TGTGCCAGCTTGGGGCGTGGGACTAATGAAAAACTGTTTTTT.

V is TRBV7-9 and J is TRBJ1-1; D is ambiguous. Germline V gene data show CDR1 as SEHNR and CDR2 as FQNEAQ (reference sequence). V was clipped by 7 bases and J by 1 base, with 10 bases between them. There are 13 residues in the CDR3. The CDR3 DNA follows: TGTGCCAGCACCACGCGCGGGAACACTGAAGCTTTCTTT. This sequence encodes CASTTRGNTEAFF.

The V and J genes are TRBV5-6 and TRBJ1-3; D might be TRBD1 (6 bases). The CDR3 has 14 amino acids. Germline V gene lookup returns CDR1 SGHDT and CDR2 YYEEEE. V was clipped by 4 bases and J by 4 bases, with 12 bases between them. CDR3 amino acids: CASSSRGRGNTIYF. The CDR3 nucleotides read TGTGCCAGCAGCAGCCGGGGGCGCGGAAACACCATATATTTT.

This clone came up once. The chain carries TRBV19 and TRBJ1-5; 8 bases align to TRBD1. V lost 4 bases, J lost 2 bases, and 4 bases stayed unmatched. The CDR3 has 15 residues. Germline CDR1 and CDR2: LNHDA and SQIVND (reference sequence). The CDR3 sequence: CASSSRGPGNQPQHF. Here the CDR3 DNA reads TGTGCCAGTAGTAGCAGGGGGCCCGGCAATCAGCCCCAGCATTTT.

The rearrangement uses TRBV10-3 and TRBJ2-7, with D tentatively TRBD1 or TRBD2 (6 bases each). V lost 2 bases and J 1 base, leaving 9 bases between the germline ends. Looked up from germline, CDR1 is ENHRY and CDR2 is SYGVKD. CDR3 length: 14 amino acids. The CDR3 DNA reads TGTGCCATCAGTGAGGGAGGGGGGTCCTACGAGCAGTACTTC. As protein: CAISEGGGSYEQYF.

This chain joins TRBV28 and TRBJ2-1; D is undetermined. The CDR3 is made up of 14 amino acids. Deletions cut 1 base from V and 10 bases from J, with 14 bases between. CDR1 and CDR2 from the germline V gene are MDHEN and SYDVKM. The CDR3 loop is CASSLSVGSAEQFF. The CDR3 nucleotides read TGTGCCAGCAGTTTATCTGTAGGGTCCGCCGAGCAGTTCTTC.

CDR3 loop: CASSQESGRGNEQYF. In DNA form, the CDR3 reads TGCGCCAGCAGCCAAGAGTCGGGCAGGGGGAACGAGCAGTACTTC. This rearrangement joins TRBV4-3 to TRBJ2-7; 7 bases are a match to TRBD1. The germline gives CDR1 LGHNA, CDR2 YSLEER. The CDR3 has 15 amino acids. V lost 0 bases to trimming and J lost 5 bases; unmatched junction nucleotides: 7.

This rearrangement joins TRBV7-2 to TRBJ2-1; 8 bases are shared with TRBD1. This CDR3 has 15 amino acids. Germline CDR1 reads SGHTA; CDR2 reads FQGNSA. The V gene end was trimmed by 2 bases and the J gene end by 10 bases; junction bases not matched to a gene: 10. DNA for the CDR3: TGTGCCAGCAGCTTAACAGGGGGGCCGCGCGTGGAGCAGTTCTTC. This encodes CASSLTGGPRVEQFF.

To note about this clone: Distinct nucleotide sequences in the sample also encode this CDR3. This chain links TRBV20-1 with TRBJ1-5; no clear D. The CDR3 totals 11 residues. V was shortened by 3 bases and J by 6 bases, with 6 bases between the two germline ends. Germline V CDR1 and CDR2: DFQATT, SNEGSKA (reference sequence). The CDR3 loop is CSASLGQPQHF. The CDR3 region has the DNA TGCAGTGCTAGCTTAGGTCAGCCCCAGCATTTT.

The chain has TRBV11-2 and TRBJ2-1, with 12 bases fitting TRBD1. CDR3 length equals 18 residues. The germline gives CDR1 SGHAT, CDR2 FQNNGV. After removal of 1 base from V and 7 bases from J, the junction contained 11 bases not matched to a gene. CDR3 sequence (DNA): TGTGCCAGCAGCTTAGTAGCCTCCGGGACAGGGGGCTGGAATGAGCAGTTCTTC. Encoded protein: CASSLVASGTGGWNEQFF.

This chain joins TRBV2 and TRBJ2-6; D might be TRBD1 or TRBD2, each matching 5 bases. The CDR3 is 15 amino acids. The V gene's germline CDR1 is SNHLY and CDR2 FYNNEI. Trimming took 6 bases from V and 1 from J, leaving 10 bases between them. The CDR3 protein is CASSREGSGANVLTF. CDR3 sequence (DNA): TGTGCCAGCAGCCGAGAGGGGTCTGGGGCCAACGTCCTGACTTTC.